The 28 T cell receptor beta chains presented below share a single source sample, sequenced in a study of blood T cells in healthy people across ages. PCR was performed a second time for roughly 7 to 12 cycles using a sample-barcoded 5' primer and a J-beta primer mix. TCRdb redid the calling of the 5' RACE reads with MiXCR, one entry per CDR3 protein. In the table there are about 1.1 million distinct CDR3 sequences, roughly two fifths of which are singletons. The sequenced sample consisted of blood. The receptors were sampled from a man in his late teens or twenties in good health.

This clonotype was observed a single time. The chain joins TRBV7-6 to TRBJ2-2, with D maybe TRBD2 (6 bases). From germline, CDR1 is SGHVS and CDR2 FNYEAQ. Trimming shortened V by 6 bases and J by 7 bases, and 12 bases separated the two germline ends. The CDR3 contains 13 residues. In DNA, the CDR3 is TGTGCCAGCAGGTTGGGGGAGGTCGGGGAGCTGTTTTTT. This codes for CASRLGEVGELFF.

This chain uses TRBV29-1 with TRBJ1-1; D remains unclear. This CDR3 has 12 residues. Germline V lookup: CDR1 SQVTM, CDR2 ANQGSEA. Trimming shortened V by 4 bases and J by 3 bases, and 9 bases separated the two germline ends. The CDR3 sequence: CSVARLDTEAFF. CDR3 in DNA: TGCAGCGTTGCCCGACTGGACACTGAAGCTTTCTTT.

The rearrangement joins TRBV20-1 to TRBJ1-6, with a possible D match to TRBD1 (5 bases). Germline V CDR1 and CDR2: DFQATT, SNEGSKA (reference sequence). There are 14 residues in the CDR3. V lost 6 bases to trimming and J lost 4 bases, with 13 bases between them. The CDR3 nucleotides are TGCAGTGCCCCACAACCAGGGTATAATTCACCCCTCCACTTT. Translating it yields CSAPQPGYNSPLHF.

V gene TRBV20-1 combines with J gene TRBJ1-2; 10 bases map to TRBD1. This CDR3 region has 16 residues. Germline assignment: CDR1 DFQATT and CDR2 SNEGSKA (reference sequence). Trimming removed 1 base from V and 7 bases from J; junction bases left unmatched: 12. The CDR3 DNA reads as TGCAGTGCTAGAGCAGGGACAGGGGTTCTATACCGTGGCTACACCTTC. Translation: CSARAGTGVLYRGYTF.

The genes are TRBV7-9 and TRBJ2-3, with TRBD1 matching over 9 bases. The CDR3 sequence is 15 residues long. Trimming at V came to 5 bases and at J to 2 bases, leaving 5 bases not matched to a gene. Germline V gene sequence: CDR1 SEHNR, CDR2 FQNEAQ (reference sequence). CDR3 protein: CASSRDRDFTDTQYF. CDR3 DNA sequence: TGTGCCAGCAGCAGGGACAGGGACTTCACAGATACGCAGTATTTT.

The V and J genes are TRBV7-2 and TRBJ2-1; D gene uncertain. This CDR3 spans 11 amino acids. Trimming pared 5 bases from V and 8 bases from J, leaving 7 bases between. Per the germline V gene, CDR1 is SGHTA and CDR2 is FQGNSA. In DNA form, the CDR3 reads TGTGCCAGCAGCCGTGTGGATGAGCAGTTCTTC. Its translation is CASSRVDEQFF.

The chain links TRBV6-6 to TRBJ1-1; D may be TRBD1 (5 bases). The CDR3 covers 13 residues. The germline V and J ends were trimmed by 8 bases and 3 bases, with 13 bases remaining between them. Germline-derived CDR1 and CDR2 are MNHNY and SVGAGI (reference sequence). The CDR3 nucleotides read TGTGCCAGCTTTGACTTGGGGGACACTGAAGCTTTCTTT. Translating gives CASFDLGDTEAFF.

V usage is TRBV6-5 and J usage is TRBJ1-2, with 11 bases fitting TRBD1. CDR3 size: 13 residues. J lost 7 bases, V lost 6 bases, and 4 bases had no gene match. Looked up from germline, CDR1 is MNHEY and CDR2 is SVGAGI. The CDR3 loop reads CASSRTGGFGYTF. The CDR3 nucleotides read TGTGCCAGCAGCCGGACAGGGGGCTTTGGCTACACCTTC.

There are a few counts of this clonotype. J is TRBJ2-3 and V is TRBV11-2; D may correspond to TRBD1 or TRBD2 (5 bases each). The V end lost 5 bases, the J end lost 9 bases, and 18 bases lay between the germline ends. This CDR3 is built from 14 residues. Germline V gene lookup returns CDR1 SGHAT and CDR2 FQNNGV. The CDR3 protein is CASSDEGLAQTQYF. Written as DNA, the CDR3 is TGTGCCAGCAGCGATGAGGGGCTAGCACAAACGCAGTATTTT.

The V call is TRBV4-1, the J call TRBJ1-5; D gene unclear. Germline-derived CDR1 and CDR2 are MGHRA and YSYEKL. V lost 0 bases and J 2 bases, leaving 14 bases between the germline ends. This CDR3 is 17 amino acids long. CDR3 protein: CASSQDDGGQGNQPQHF. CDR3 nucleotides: TGCGCCAGCAGCCAAGATGACGGCGGGCAGGGCAATCAGCCCCAGCATTTT.

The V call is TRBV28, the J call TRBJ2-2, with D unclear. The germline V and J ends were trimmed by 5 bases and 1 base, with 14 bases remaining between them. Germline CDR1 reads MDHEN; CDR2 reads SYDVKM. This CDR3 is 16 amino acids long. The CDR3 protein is CASSPTRQLNTGELFF. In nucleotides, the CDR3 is TGTGCCAGCAGTCCGACCCGCCAGCTGAACACCGGGGAGCTGTTTTTT.

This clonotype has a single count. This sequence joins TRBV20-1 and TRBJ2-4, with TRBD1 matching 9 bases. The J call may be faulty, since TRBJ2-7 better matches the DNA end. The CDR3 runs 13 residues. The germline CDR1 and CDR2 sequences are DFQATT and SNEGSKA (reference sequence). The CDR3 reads CSANPGTGREQYF. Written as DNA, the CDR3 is TGCAGTGCCAATCCCGGGACAGGGCGCGAGCAGTACTTC.

CDR3 region: CASSQAFSANTGELFF. As DNA, the CDR3 is TGCGCCAGCAGCCAAGCTTTCAGCGCGAACACCGGGGAGCTGTTTTTT. The gene calls are TRBV4-3 and TRBJ2-2; D gene unclear. Germline loops: CDR1 LGHNA, CDR2 YSLEER. This CDR3 is built from 16 residues. Trimming took 1 base from V and 0 from J, leaving 9 bases between them.

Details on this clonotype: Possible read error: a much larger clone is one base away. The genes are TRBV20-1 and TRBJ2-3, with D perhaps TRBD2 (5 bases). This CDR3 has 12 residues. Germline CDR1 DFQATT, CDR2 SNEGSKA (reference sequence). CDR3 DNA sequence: TGCAATGCCCCGGGAAGCACAGATACGCAGTATTTT. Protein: CNAPGSTDTQYF.

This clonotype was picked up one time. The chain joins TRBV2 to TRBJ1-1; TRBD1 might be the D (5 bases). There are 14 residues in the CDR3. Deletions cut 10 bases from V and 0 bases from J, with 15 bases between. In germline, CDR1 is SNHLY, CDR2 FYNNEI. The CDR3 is CANRLTFMNTEAFF. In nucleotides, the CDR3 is TGTGCCAACAGGCTCACGTTCATGAACACTGAAGCTTTCTTT.

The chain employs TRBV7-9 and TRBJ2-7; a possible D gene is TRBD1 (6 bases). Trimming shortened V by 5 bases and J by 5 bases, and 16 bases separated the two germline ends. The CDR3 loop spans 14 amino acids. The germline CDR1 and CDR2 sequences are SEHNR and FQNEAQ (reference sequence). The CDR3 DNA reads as TGTGCCAGCAGCCTTATGATGACAGGAGACGAGCAGTACTTC. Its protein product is CASSLMMTGDEQYF.

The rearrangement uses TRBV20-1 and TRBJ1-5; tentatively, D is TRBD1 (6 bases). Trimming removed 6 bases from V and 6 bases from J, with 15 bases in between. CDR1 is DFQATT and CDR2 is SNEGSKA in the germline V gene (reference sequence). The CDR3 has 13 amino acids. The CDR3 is CSALQATGQPQHF. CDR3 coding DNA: TGCAGTGCGTTACAGGCGACAGGTCAGCCCCAGCATTTT.

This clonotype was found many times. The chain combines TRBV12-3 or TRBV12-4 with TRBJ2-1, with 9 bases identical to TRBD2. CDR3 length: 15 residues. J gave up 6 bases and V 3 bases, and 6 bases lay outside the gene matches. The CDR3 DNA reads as TGTGCCAGCAGTTTTTGGGCGGGAGGGCTCAATGAGCAGTTCTTC. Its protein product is CASSFWAGGLNEQFF.

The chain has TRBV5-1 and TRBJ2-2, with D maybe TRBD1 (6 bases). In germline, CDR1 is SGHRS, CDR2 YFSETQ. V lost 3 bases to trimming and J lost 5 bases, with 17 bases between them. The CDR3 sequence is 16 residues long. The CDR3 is CASSSAQGPPTGELFF. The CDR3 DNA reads TGCGCCAGCAGCTCTGCACAGGGCCCCCCGACCGGGGAGCTGTTTTTT.

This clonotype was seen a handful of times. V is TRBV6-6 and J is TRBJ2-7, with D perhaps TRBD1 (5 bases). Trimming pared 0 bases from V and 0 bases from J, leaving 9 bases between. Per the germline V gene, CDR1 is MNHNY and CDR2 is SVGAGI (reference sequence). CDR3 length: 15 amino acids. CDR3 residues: CASSYSRDSSYEQYF. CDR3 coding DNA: TGTGCCAGCAGTTACTCGAGAGACAGCTCCTACGAGCAGTACTTC.

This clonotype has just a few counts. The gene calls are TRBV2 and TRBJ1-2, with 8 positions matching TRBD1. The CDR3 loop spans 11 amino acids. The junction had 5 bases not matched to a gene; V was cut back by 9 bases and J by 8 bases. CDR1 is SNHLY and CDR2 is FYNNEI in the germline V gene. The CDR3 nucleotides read TGTGCCAGGCGGACAGGGAGAGGCTACACCTTC. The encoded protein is CARRTGRGYTF.

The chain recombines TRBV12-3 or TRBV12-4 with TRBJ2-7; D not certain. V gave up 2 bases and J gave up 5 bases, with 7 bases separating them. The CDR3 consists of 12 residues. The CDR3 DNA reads TGTGCCAGCAGTTTAAACTGGAACGAGCAGTACTTC. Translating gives CASSLNWNEQYF.

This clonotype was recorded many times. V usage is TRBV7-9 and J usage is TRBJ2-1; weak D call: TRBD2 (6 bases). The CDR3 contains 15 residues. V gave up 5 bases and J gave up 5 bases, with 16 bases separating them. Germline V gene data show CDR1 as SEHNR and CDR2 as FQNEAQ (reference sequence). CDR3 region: CASSVRDWGDNEQFF. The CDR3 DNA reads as TGTGCCAGCAGCGTGAGGGACTGGGGGGACAATGAGCAGTTCTTC.

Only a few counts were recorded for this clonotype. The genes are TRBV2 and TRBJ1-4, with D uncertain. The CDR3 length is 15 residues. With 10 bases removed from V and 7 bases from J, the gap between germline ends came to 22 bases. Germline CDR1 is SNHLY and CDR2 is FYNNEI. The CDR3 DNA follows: TGTGCCACCCGAAGCCTTCCTAGAGGTCCTGAAAAACTGTTTTTT. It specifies CATRSLPRGPEKLFF. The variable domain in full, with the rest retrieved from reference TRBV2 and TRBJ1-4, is EPEVTQTPSHQVTQMGQEVILRCVPISNHLYFYWYRQILGQKVEFLVSFYNNEISEKSEIFDDQFSVERPDGSNFTLKIRSTKLEDSAMYFCATRSLPRGPEKLFFGSGTQLSVL.

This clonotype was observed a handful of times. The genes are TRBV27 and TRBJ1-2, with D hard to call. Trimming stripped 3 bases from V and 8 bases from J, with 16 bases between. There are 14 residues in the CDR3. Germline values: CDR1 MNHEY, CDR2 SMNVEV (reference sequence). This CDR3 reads CASSFRNPAEGYTF. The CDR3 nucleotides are TGTGCCAGCAGTTTTAGAAATCCGGCGGAAGGCTACACCTTC.

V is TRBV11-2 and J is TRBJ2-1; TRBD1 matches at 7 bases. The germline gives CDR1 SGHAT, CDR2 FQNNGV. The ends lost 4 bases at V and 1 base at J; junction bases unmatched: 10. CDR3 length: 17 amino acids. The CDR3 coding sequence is TGTGCCAGCAGCTCCTACACGACAGGGAGATCCTACAATGAGCAGTTCTTC. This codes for CASSSYTTGRSYNEQFF.

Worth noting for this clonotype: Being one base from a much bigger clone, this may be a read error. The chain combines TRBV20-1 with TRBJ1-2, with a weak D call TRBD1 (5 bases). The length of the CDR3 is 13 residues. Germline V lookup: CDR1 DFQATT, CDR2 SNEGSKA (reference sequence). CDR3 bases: TGCAGTGCAGGCGGGCAGGGAAACTATGGCCACACCTTC. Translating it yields CSAGGQGNYGHTF.

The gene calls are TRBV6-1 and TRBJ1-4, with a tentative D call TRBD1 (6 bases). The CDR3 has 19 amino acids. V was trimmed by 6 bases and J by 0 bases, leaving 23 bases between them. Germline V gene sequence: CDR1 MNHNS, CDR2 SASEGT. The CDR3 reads CASRGRDIRLPSTNEKLFF. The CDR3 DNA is TGTGCCAGCAGGGGCCGGGACATCCGATTACCCTCAACTAATGAAAAACTGTTTTTT.